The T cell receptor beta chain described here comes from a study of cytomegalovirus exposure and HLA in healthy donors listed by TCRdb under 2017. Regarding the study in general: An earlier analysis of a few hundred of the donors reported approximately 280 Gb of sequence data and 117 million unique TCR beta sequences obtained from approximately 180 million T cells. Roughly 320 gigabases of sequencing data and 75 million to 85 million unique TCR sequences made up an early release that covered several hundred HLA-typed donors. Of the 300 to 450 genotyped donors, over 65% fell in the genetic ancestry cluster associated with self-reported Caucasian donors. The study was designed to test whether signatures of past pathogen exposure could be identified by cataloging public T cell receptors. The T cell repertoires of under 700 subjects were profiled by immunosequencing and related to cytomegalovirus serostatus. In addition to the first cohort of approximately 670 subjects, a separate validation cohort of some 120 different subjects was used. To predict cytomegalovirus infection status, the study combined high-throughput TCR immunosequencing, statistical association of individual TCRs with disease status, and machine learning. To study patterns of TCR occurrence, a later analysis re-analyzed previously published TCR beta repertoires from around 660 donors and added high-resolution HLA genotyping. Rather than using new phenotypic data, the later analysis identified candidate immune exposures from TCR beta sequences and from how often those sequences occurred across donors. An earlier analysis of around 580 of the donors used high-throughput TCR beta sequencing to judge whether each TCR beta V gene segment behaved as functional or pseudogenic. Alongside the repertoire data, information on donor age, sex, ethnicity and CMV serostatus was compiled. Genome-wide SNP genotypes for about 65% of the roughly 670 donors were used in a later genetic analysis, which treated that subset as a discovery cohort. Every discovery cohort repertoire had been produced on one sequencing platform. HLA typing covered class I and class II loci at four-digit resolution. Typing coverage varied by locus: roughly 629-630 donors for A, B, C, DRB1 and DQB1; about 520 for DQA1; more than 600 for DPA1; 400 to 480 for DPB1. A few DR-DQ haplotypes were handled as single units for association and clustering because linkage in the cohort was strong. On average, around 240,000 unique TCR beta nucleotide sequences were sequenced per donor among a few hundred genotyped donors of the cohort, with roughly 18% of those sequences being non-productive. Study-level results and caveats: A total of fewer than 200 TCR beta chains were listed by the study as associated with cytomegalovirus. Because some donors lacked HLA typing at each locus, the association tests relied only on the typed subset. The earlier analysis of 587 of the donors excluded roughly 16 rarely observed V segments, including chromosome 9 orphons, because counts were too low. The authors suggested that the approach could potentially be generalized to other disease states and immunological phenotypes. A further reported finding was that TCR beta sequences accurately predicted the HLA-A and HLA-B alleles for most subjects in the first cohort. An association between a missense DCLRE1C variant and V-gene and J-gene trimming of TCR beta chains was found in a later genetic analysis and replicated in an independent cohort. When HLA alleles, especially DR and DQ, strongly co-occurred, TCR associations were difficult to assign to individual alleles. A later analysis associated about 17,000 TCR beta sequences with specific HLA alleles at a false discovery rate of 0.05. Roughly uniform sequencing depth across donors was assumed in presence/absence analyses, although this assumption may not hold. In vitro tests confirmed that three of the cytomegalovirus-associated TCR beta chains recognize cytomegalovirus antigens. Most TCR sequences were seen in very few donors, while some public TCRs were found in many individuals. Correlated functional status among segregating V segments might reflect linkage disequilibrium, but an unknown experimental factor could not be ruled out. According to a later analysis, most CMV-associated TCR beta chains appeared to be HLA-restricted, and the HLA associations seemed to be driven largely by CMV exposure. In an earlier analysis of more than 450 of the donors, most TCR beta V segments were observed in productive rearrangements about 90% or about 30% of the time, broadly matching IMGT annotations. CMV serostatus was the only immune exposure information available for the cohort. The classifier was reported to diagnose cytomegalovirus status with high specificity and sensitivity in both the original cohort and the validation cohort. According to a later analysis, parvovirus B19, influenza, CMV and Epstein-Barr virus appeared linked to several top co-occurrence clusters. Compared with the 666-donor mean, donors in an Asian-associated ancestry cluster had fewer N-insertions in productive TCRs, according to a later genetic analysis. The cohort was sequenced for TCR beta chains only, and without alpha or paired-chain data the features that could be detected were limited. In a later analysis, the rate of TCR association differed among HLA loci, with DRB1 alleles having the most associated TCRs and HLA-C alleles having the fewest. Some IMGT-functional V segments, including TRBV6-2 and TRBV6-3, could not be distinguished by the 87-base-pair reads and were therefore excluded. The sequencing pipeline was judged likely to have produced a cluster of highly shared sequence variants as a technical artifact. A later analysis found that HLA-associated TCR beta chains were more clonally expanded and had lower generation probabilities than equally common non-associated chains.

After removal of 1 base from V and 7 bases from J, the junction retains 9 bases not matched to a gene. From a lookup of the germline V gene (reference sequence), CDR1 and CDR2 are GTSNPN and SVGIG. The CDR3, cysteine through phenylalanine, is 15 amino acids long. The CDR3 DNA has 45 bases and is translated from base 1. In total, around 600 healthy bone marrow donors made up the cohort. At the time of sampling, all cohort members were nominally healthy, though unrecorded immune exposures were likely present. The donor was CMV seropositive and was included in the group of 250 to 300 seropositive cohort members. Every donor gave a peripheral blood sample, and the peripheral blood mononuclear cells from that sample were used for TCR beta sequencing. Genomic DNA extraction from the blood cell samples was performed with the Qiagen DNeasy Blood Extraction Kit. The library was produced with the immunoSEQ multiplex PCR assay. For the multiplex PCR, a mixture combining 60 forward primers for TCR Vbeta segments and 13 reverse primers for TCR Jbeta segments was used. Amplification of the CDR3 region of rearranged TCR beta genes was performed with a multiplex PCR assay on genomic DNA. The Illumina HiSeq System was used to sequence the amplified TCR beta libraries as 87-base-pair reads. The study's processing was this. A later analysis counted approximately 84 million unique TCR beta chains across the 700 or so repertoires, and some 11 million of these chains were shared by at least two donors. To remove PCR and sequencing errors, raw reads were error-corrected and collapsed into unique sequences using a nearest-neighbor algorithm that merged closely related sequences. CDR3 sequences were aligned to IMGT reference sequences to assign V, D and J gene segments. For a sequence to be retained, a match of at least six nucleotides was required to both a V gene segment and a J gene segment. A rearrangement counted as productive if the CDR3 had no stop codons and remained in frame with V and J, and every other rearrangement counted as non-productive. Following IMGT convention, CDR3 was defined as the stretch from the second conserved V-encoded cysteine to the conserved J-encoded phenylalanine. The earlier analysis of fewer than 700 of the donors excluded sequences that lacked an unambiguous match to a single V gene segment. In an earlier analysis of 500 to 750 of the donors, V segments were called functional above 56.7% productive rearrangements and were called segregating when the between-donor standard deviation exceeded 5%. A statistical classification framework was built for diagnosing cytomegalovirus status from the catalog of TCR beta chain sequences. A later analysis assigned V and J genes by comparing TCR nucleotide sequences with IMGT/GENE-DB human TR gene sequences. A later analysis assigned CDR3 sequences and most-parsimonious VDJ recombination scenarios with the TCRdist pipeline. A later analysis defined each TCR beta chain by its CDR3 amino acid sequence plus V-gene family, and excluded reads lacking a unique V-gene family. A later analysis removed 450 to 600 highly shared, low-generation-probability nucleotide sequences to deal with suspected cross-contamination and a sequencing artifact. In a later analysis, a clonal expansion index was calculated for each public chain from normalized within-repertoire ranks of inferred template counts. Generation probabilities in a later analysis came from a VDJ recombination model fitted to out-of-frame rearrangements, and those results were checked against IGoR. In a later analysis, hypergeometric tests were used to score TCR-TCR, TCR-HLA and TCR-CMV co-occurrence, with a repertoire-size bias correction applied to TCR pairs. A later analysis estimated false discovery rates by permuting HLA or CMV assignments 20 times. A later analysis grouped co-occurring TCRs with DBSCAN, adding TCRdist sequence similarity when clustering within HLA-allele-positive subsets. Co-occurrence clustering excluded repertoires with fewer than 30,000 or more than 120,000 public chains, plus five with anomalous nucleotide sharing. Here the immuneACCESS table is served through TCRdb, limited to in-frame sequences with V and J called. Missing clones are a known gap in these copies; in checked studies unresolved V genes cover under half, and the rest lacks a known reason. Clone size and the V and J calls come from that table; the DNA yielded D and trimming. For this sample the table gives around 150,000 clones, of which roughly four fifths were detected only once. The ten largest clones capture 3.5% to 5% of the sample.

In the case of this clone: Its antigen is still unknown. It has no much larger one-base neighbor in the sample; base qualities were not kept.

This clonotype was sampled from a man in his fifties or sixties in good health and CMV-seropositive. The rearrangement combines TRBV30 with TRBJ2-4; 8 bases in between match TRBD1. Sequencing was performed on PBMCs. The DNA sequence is TGTGCCTGGAGTGAGCTACAGGGGGGTCGGAACATTCAGTACTTC. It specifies CAWSELQGGRNIQYF.